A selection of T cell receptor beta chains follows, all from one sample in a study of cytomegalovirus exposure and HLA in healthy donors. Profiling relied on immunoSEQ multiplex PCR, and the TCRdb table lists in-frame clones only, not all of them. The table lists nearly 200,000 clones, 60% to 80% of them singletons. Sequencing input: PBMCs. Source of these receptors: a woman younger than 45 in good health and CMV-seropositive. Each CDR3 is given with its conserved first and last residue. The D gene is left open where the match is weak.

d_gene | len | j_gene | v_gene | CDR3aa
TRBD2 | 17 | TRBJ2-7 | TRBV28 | CASSLPGTSGVTYEQYF
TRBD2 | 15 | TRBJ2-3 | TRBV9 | CASSPPPGGTDTQYF
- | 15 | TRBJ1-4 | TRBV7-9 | CASSPLQGPYEKLFF
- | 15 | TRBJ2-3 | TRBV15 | CATSRGTDYTDTQYF
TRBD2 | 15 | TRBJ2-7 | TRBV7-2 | CASSTRTSASYEQYF
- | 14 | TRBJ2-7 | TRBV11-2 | CASRHAGSSYEQYF
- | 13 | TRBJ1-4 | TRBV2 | CASSDRINEKLFF
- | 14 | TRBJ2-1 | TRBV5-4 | CASSVRDNYNEQFF
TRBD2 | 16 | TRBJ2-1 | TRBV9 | CASSPRGAGGPYEQFF
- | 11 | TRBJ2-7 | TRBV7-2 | CATRSLYEQYF